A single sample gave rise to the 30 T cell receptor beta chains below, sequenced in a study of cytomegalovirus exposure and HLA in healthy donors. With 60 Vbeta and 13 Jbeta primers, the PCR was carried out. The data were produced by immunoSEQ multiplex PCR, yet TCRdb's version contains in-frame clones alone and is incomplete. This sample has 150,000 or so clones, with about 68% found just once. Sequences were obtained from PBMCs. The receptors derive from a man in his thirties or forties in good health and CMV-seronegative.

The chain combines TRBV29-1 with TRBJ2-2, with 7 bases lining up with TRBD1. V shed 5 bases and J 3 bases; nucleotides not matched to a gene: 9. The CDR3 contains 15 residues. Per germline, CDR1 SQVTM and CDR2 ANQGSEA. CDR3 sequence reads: CSVSTRDSYTGELFF. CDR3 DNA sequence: TGCAGCGTTTCAACCCGGGACAGCTACACCGGGGAGCTGTTTTTT.

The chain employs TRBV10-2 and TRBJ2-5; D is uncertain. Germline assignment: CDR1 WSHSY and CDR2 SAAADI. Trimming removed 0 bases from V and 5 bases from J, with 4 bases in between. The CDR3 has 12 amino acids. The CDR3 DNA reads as TGCGCCAGCAGTGAGTCTGAGGAGACCCAGTACTTC. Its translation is CASSESEETQYF.

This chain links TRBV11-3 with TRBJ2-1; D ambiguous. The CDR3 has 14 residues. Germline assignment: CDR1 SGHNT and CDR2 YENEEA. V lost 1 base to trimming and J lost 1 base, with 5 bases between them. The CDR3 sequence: CASSLGASYNEQFF. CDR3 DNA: TGTGCCAGCAGCTTAGGGGCATCCTACAATGAGCAGTTCTTC.

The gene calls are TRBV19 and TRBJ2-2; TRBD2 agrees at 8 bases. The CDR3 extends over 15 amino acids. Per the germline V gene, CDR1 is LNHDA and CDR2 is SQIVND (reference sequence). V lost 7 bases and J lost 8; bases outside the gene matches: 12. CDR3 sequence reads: CASKAGELRAGELFF. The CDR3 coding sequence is TGTGCCAGTAAAGCGGGGGAACTTCGGGCGGGGGAGCTGTTTTTT.

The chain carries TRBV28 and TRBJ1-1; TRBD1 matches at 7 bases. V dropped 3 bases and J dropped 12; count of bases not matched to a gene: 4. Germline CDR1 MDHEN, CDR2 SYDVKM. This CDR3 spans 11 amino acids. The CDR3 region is CASSFWGQTFF. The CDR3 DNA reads TGTGCCAGCAGTTTCTGGGGACAGACTTTCTTT. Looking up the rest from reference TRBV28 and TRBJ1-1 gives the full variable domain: DVKVTQSSRYLVKRTGEKVFLECVQDMDHENMFWYRQDPGLGLRLIYFSYDVKMKEKGDIPEGYSVSREKKERFSLILESASTNQTSMYLCASSFWGQTFFGQGTRLTVV.

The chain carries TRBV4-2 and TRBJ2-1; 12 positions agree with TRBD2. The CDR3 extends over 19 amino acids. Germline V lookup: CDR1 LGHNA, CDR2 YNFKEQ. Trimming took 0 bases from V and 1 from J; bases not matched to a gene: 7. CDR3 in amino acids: CASSQEGLAGGLSYNEQFF. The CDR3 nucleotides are TGTGCCAGCAGCCAAGAAGGGCTAGCGGGGGGGCTTTCCTACAATGAGCAGTTCTTC.

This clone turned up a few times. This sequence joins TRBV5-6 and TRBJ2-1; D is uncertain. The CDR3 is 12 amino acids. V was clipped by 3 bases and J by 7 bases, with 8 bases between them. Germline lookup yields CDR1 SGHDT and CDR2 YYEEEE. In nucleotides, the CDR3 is TGTGCCAGCAGCTCCTATATGAATGAGCAGTTCTTC. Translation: CASSSYMNEQFF. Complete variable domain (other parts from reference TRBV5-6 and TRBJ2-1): DAGVTQSPTHLIKTRGQQVTLRCSPKSGHDTVSWYQQALGQGPQFIFQYYEEEERQRGNFPDRFSGHQFPNYSSELNVNALLLGDSALYLCASSSYMNEQFFGPGTRLTVL.

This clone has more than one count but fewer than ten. The CDR3 nucleotides read TGTGCCAGCAGTTTAGGCCTAGCGGTCACCGGGGAGCTGTTTTTT. Amino acids: CASSLGLAVTGELFF. The chain is built from TRBV28 and TRBJ2-2; 7 bases align to TRBD2. CDR1 MDHEN and CDR2 SYDVKM come from the germline V gene. This CDR3 region has 15 residues. V was pared by 2 bases and J by 4 bases, with 4 bases of the junction left unmatched.

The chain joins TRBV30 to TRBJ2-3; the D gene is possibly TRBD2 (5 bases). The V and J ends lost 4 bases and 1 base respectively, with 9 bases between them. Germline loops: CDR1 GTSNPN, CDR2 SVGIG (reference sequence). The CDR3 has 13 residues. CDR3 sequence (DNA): TGTGCCTGGACGGTCGGGGGCACAGATACGCAGTATTTT. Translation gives CAWTVGGTDTQYF.

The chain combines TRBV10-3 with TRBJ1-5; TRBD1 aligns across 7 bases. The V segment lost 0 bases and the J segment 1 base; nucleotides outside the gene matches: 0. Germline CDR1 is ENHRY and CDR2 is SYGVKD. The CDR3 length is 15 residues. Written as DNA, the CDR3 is TGTGCCATCAGTGAGTCGGGACAGAGCAATCAGCCCCAGCATTTT. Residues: CAISESGQSNQPQHF.

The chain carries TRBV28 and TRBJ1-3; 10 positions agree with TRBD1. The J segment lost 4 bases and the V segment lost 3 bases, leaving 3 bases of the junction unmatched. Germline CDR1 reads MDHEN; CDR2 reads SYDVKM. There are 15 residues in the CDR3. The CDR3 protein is CASSFDRGRGNTIYF. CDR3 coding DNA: TGTGCCAGCAGTTTCGACAGGGGGCGAGGAAACACCATATATTTT.

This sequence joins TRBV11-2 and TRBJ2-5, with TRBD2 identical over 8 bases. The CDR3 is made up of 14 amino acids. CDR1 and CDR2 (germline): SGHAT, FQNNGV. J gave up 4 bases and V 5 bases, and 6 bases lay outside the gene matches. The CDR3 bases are TGTGCCAGCAGCCCAAGCGGGGGCGGAGAGACCCAGTACTTC. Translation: CASSPSGGGETQYF.

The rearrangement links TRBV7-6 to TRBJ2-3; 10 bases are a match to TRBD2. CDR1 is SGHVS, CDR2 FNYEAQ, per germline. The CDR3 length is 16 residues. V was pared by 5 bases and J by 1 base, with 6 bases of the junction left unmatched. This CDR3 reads CASSPTGTSGTDTQYF. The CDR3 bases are TGTGCCAGCAGCCCCACCGGGACTAGCGGCACAGATACGCAGTATTTT.

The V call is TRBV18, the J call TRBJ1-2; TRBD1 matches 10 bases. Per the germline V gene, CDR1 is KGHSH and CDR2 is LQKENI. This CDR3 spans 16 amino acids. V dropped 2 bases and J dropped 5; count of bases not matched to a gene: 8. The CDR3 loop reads CASSPTPTGQGYGYTF. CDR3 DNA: TGTGCCAGCTCACCAACGCCGACGGGACAGGGGTATGGCTACACCTTC.

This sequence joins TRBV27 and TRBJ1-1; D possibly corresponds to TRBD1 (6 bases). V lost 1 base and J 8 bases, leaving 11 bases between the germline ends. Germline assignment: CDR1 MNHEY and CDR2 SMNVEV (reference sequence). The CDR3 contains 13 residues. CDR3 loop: CASSLWRGAEAFF. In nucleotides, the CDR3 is TGTGCCAGCAGTTTATGGCGGGGGGCCGAAGCTTTCTTT.

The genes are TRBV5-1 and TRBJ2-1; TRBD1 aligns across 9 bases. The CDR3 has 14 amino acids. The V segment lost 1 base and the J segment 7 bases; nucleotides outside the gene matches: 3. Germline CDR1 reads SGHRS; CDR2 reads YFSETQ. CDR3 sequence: CASSLTGGKNEQFF. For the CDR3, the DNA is TGCGCCAGCAGCTTGACAGGGGGCAAAAATGAGCAGTTCTTC.

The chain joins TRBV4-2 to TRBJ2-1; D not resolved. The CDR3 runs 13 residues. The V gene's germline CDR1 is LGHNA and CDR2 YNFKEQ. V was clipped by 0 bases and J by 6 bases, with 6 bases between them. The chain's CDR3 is CASSQDPGNEQFF. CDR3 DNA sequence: TGTGCCAGCAGCCAAGACCCCGGCAATGAGCAGTTCTTC.

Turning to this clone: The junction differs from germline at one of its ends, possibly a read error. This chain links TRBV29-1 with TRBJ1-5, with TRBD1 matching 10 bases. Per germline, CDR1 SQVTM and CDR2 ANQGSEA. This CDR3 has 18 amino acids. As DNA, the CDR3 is TGCAGCTTAGGATCCCGGGACAGGGGACGGAGGGGCAATCAGCCCCAGAATTTT. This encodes CSLGSRDRGRRGNQPQNF.

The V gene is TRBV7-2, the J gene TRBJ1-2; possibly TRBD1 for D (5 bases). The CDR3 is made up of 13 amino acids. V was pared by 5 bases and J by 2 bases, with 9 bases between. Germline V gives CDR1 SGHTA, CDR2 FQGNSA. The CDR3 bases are TGTGCCAGCAGCCTGGACAAGAACTATGGCTACACCTTC. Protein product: CASSLDKNYGYTF.

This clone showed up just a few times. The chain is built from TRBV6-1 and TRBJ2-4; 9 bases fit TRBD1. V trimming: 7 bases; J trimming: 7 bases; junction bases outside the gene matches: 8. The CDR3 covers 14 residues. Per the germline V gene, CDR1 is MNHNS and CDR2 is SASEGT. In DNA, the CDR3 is TGTGCCAGCACTTCTAACAGGGGGCACAACATTCAGTACTTC. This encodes CASTSNRGHNIQYF.

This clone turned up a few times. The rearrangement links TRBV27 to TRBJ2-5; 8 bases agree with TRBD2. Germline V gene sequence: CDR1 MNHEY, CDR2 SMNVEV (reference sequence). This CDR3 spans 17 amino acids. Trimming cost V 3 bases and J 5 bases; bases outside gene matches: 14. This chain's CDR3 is CASSFHRDAGGGETQYF. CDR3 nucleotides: TGTGCCAGCAGTTTCCACCGGGACGCGGGGGGAGGGGAGACCCAGTACTTC.

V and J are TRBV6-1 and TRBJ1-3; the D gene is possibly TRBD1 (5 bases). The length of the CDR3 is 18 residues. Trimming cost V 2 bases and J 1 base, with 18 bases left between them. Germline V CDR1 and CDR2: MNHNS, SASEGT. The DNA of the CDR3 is TGTGCCAGCAGTGAATCCCCTGACAGCCGTTCTTCTGGAAACACCATATATTTT. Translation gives CASSESPDSRSSGNTIYF.

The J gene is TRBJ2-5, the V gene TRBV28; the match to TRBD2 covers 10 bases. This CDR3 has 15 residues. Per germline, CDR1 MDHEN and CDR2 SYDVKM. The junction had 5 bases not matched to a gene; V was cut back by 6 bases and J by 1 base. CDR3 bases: TGTGCCAGCAGCCCTAGCGGGGGACGCCAAGAGACCCAGTACTTC. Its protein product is CASSPSGGRQETQYF.

Here the CDR3 reads CASSLGRGIGNQPQHF. Written as DNA, the CDR3 is TGTGCCAGCAGCTTGGGGAGGGGTATCGGCAATCAGCCCCAGCATTTT. The gene calls are TRBV5-6 and TRBJ1-5, with a weak D call TRBD1 (5 bases). The V gene's germline CDR1 is SGHDT and CDR2 YYEEEE. V was clipped by 0 bases and J by 2 bases, with 12 bases between them. The CDR3 spans 16 residues. Full variable domain (outside the CDR3, taken from reference TRBV5-6 and TRBJ1-5): DAGVTQSPTHLIKTRGQQVTLRCSPKSGHDTVSWYQQALGQGPQFIFQYYEEEERQRGNFPDRFSGHQFPNYSSELNVNALLLGDSALYLCASSLGRGIGNQPQHFGDGTRLSIL.

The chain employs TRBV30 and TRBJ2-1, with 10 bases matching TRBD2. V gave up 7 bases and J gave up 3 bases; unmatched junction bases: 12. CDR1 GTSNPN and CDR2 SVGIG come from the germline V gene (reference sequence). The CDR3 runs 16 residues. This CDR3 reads CASYRYLAGVYNEQFF. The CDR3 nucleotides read TGTGCCTCCTATCGCTACCTAGCGGGGGTCTACAATGAGCAGTTCTTC.

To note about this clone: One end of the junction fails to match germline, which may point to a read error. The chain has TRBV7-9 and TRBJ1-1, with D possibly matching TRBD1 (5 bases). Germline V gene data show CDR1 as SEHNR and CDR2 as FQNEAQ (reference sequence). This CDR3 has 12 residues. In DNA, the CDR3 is TGTTCCAGCAGCCTAGACAGATCCGAAGCTTTCTTT. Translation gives CSSSLDRSEAFF.

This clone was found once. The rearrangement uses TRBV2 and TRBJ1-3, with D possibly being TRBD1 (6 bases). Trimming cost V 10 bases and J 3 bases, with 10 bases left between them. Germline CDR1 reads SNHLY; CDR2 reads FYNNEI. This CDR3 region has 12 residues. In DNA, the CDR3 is TGTGCCAAACAGGGTTATGGAAACACCATATATTTT. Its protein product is CAKQGYGNTIYF.

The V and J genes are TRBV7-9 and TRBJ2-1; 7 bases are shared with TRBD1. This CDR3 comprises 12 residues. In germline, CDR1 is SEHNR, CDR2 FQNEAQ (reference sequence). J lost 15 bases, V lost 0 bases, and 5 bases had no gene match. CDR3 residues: CASSLATGLRFF. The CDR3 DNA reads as TGTGCCAGCAGCTTAGCGACAGGGTTGCGGTTCTTC.

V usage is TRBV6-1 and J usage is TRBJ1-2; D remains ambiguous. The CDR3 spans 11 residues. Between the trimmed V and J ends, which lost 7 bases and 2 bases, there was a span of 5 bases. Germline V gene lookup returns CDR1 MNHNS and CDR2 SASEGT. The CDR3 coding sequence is TGTGCCAGCATTACAAACTATGGCTACACCTTC. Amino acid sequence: CASITNYGYTF.

The CDR3: CASSLAQGATEAFF. CDR3 nucleotide sequence: TGCGCCAGCAGCTTGGCCCAGGGGGCAACTGAAGCTTTCTTT. The chain uses TRBV5-1 and TRBJ1-1; 8 bases match TRBD1. This CDR3 is 14 amino acids long. The germline gives CDR1 SGHRS, CDR2 YFSETQ. J gave up 5 bases and V 0 bases, and 3 bases lay outside the gene matches.